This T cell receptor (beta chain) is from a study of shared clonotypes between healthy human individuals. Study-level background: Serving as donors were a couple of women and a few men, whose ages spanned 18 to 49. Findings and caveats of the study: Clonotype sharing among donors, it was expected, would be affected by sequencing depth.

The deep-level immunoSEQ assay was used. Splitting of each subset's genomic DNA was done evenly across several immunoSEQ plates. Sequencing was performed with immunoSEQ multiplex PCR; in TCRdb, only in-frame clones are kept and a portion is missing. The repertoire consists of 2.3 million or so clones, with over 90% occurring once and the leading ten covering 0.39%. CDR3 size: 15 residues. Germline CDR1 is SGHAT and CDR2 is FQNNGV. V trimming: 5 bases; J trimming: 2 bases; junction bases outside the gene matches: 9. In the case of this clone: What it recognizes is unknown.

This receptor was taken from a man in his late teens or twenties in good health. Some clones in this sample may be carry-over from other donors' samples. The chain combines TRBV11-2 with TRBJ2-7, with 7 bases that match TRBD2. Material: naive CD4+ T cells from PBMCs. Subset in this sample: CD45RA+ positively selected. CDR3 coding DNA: TGTGCCAGCAGCCTAAGCGGGACTAACCCCTACGAGCAGTACTTC. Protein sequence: CASSLSGTNPYEQYF.